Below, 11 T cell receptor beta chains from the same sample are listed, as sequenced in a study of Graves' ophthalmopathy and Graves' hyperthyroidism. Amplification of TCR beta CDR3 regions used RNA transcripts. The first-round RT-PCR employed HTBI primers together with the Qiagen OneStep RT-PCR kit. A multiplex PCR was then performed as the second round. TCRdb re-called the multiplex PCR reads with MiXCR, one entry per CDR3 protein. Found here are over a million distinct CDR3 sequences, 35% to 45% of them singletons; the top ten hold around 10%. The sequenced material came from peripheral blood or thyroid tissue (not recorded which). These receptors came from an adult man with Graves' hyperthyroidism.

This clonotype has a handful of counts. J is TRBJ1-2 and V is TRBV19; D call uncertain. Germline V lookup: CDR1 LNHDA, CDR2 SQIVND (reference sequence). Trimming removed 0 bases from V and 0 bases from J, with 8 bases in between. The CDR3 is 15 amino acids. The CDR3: CASSIDLTSNYGYTF. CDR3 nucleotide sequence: TGTGCCAGTAGTATAGATCTGACATCTAACTATGGCTACACCTTC.

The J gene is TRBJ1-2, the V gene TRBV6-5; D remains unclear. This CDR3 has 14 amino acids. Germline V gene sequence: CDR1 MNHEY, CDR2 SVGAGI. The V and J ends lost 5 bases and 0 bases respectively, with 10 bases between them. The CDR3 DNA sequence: TGTGCCAGCAGTCGGACTGAAGCTAACTATGGCTACACCTTC. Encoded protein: CASSRTEANYGYTF.

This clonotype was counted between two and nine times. CDR3 coding DNA: TGTGCCAGCAGTCCCCTAAGTCGGGTTGAAGCTTTCTTT. It yields the protein CASSPLSRVEAFF. The rearrangement joins TRBV11-2 to TRBJ1-1; D is ambiguous. CDR1 and CDR2 from the germline V gene are SGHAT and FQNNGV. The CDR3 is made up of 13 amino acids. The germline V and J ends were trimmed by 6 bases and 7 bases, with 15 bases remaining between them. Drawing the rest from reference TRBV11-2 and TRBJ1-1, the complete variable domain is EAGVAQSPRYKIIEKRQSVAFWCNPISGHATLYWYQQILGQGPKLLIQFQNNGVVDDSQLPKDRFSAERLKGVDSTLKIQPAKLEDSAVYLCASSPLSRVEAFFGQGTRLTVV.

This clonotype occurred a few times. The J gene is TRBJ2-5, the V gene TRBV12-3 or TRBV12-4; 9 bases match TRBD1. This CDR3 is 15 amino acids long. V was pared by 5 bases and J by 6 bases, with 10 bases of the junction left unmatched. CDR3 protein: CASSDRGENGKTQYF. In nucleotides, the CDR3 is TGTGCCAGCAGTGACAGGGGGGAGAATGGGAAGACCCAGTACTTC.

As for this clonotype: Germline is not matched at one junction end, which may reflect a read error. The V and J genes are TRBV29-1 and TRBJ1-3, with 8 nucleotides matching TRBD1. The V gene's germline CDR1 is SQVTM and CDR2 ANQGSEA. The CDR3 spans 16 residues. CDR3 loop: CAWSPRQGFSGNTIYF. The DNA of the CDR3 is TGTGCCTGGAGTCCTCGACAGGGGTTCTCTGGAAACACCATATATTTT.

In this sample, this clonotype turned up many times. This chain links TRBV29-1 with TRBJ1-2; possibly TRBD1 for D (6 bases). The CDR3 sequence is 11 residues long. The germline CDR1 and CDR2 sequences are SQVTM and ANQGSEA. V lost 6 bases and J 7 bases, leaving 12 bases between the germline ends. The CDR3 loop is CSVRGAGGYTF. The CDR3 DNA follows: TGCAGCGTGAGGGGGGCTGGTGGCTACACCTTC.

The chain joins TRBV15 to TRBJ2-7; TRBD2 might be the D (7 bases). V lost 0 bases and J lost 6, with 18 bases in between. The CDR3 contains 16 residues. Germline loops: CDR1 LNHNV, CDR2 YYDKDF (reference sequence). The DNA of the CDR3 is TGTGCCACCAGCAGAGATCGGGGGGCAGGGGTTTTCGAGCAGTACTTC. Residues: CATSRDRGAGVFEQYF.

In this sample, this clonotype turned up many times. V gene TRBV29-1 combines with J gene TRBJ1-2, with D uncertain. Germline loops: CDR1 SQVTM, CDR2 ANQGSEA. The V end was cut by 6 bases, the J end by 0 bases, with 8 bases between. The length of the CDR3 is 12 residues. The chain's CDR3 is CSVLRTNYGYTF. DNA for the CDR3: TGCAGCGTGTTACGAACTAACTATGGCTACACCTTC.

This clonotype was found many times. The CDR3 here is CSGTPGHQLPGANVLTF. CDR3 nucleotides: TGCAGTGGTACTCCGGGACATCAGCTTCCTGGGGCCAACGTCCTGACTTTC. The chain recombines TRBV20-1 with TRBJ2-6, with D tentatively TRBD1 (6 bases). Per germline, CDR1 DFQATT and CDR2 SNEGSKA (reference sequence). V lost 7 bases, J lost 2 bases, and 21 bases lay in between. The CDR3 contains 17 residues.

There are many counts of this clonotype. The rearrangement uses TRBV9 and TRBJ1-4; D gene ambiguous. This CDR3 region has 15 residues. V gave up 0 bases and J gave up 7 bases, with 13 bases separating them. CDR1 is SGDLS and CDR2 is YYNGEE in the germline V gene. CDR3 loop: CASSVGTATVEKLFF. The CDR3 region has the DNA TGTGCCAGCAGCGTAGGAACAGCCACGGTTGAAAAACTGTTTTTT.

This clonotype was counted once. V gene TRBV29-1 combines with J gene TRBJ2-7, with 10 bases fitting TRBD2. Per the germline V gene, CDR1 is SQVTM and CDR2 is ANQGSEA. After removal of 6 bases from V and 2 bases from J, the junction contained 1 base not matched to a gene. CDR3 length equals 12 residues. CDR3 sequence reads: CSVGTSAYEQYF. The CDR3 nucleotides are TGCAGCGTCGGGACTAGCGCCTACGAGCAGTACTTC.